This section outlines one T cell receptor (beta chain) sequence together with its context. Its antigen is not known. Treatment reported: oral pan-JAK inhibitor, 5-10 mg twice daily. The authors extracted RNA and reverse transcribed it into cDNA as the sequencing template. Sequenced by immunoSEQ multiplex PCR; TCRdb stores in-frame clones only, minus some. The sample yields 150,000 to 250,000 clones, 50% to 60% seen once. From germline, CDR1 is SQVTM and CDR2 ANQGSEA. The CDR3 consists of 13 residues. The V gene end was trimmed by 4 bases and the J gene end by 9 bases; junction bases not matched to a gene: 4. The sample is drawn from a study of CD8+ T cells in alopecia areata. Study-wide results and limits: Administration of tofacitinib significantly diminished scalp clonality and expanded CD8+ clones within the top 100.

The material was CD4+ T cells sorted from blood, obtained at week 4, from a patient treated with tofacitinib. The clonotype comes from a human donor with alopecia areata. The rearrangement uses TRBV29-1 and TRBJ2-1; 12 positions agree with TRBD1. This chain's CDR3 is CSVAGQGALEQFF. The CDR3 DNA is TGCAGCGTTGCGGGACAGGGGGCACTTGAGCAGTTCTTC.